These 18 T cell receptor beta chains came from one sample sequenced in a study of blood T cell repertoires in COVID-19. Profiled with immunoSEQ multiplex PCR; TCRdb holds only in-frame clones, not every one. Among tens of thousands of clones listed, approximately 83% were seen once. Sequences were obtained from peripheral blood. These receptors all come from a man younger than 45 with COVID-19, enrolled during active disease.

The CDR3 region has the DNA TGTGCCAGCAGTTTATCAGCCGGGGGCGGGGGTAATGAAAAACTGTTTTTT. Protein sequence: CASSLSAGGGGNEKLFF. This chain uses TRBV27 with TRBJ1-4, with D tentatively TRBD1 (6 bases). Trimming took 0 bases from V and 4 from J, leaving 15 bases between them. Germline CDR1 MNHEY, CDR2 SMNVEV (reference sequence). There are 17 residues in the CDR3.

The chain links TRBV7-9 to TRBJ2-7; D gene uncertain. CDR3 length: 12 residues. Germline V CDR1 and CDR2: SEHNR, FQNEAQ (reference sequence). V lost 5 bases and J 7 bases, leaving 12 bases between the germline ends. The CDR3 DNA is TGTGCCAGCAGCCCTCTCCAGGAAGAGCAGTACTTC. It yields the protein CASSPLQEEQYF. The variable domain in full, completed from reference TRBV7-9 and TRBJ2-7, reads DTGVSQNPRHKITKRGQNVTFRCDPISEHNRLYWYRQTLGQGPEFLTYFQNEAQLEKSRLLSDRFSAERPKGSFSTLEIQRTEQGDSAMYLCASSPLQEEQYFGPGTRLTVT.

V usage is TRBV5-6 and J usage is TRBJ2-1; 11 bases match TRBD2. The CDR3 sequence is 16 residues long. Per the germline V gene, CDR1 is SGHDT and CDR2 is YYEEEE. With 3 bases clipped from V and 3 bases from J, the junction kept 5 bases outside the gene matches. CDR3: CASSSRLAGNYNEQFF. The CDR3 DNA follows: TGTGCCAGCAGCTCTAGACTAGCGGGAAACTACAATGAGCAGTTCTTC.

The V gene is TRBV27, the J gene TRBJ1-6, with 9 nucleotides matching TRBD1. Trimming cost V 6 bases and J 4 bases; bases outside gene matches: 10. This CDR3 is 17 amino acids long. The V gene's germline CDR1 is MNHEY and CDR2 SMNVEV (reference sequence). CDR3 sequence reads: CASRKNGQGNYNSPLHF. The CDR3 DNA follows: TGTGCCAGCAGGAAAAATGGACAGGGGAATTATAATTCACCCCTCCACTTT.

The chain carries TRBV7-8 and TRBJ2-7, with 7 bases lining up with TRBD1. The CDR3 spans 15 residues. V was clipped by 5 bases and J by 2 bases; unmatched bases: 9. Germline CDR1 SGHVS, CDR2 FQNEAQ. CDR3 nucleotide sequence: TGTGCCAGCAGCCCCCGACAGGGCAAAGCCTACGAGCAGTACTTC. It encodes CASSPRQGKAYEQYF.

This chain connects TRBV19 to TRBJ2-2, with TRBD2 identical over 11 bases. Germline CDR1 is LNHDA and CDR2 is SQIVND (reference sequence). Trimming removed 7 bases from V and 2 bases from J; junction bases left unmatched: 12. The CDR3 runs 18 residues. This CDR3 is CASIAGGLAGFNTGELFF. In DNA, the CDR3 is TGTGCCAGTATCGCCGGCGGACTAGCGGGTTTTAACACCGGGGAGCTGTTTTTT.

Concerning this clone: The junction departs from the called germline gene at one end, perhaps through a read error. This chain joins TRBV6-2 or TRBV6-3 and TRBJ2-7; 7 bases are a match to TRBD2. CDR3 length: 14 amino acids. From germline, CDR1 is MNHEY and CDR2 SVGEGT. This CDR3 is CASSPGLDSSEQYF. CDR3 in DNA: TGTGCCAGCAGTCCAGGACTAGACTCCTCCGAGCAGTACTTC.

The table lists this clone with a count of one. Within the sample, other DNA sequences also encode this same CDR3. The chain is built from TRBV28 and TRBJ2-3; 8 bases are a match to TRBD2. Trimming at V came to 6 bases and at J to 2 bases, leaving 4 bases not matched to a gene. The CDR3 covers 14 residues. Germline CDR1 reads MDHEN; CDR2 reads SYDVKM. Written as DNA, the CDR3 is TGTGCCAGCAGCCTTAGCGGGACCACAGATACGCAGTATTTT. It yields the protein CASSLSGTTDTQYF. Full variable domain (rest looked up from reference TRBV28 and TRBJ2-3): DVKVTQSSRYLVKRTGEKVFLECVQDMDHENMFWYRQDPGLGLRLIYFSYDVKMKEKGDIPEGYSVSREKKERFSLILESASTNQTSMYLCASSLSGTTDTQYFGPGTRLTVL.

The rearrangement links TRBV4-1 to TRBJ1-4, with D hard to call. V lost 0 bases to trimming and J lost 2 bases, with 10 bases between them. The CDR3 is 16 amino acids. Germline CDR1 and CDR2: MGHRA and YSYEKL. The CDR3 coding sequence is TGCGCCAGCAGCCAAGATTATCAGGTGACTAATGAAAAACTGTTTTTT. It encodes CASSQDYQVTNEKLFF.

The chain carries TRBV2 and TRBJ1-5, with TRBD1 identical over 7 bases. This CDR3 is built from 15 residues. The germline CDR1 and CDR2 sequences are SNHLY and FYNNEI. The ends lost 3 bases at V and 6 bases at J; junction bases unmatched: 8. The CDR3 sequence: CASSDPGTVAQPQHF. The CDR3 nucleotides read TGTGCCAGCAGTGACCCTGGGACAGTTGCTCAGCCCCAGCATTTT.

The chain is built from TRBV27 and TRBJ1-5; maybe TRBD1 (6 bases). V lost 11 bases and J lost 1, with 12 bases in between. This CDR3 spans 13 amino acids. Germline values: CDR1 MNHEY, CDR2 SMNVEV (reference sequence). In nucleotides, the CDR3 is TGTGCCGTGGGAGGGGGAAGCAATCAGCCCCAGCATTTT. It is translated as CAVGGGSNQPQHF.

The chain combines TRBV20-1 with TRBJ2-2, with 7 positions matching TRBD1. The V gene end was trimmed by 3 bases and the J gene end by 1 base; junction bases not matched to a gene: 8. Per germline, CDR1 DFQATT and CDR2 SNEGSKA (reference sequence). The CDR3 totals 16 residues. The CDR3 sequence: CSASGVGGGNTGELFF. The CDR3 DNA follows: TGCAGTGCTAGTGGGGTAGGGGGCGGGAACACCGGGGAGCTGTTTTTT.

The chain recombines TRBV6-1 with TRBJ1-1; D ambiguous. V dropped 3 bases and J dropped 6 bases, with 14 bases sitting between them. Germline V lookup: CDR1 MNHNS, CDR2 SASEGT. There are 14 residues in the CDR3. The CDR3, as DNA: TGTGCCAGCAGTGATAGCCTCCCGAGCGCTGAAGCTTTCTTT. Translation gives CASSDSLPSAEAFF.

DNA of the CDR3: TGTGCCAGCAGTGACTTAGACAGCAGCTCTGGAAACACCATATATTTT. Amino acid sequence: CASSDLDSSSGNTIYF. The chain carries TRBV25-1 and TRBJ1-3; a possible D gene is TRBD1 (5 bases). Germline CDR1 is MGHDK and CDR2 is SYGVNS. The CDR3 extends over 16 amino acids. V was trimmed by 3 bases and J by 0 bases, leaving 12 bases between them.

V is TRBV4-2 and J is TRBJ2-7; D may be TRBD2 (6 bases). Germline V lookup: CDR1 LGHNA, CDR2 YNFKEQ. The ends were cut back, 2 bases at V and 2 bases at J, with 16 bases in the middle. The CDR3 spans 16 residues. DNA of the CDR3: TGTGCCAGCAGCCAACCCCGGGGGACTGGAACCTACGAGCAGTACTTC. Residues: CASSQPRGTGTYEQYF.

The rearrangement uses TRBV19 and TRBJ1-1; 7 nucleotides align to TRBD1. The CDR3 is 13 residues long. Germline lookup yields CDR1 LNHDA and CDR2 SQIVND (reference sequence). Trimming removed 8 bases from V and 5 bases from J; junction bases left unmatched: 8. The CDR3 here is CASSKGGVTEAFF. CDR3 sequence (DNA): TGTGCCAGTTCAAAAGGGGGCGTGACTGAAGCTTTCTTT.

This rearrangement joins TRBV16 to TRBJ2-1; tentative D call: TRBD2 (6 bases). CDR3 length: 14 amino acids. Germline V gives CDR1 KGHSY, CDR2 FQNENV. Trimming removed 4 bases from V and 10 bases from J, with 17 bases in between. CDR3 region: CASSRLLAYEEQFF. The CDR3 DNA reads TGTGCCAGCAGCCGCCTTCTAGCGTACGAGGAGCAGTTCTTC.

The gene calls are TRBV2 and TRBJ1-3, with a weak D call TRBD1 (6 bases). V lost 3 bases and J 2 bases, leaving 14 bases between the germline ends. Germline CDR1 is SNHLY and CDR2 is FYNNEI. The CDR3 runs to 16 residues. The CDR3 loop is CASSEAGAHTGNTIYF. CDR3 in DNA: TGTGCCAGCAGTGAGGCGGGGGCGCATACTGGAAACACCATATATTTT.